The 7 T cell receptor beta chains below were found in one sample sequenced in a study of T cell changes during pregnancy in multiple sclerosis. Here immunoSEQ multiplex PCR was the method, and the copy in TCRdb shows in-frame clones only, minus some. The sample shows approximately 31,000 clones, roughly 91% of them seen only once. Sample: CD4+ T cells from peripheral blood mononuclear cells, taken in the second trimester of pregnancy. The receptor set was obtained from a female donor with multiple sclerosis, enrolled in a pregnancy study.

This clone showed up just once. The chain employs TRBV7-6 and TRBJ2-2; no definite D call. V was cut by 5 bases and J by 4 bases, with 14 bases left in between. Germline V lookup: CDR1 SGHVS, CDR2 FNYEAQ. The CDR3 sequence is 15 residues long. CDR3 coding DNA: TGTGCCAGCAGCCCCAAACCCCGCGGCACCGGGGAGCTGTTTTTT. This encodes CASSPKPRGTGELFF.

V gene TRBV28 combines with J gene TRBJ2-2, with 10 nucleotides matching TRBD1. CDR1 is MDHEN and CDR2 is SYDVKM in the germline V gene. There are 19 residues in the CDR3. With V trimmed by 2 bases and J by 5 bases, 14 bases remained unmatched. CDR3 region: CASSLLGTGVLGWTGELFF. The CDR3 coding sequence is TGTGCCAGCAGTTTACTTGGGACAGGGGTGTTAGGATGGACCGGGGAGCTGTTTTTT.

The count of this clone is one. The chain is built from TRBV9 and TRBJ1-3; no clear D gene. The germline V and J ends were trimmed by 0 bases and 2 bases, with 9 bases remaining between them. Germline values: CDR1 SGDLS, CDR2 YYNGEE. The length of the CDR3 is 15 residues. CDR3 in DNA: TGTGCCAGCAGCGTAGGGCATCAACCTGGAAACACCATATATTTT. Translation gives CASSVGHQPGNTIYF.

The rearrangement uses TRBV4-1 and TRBJ2-7, with TRBD2 as a possible D gene (6 bases). This CDR3 has 15 amino acids. V lost 1 base and J 2 bases, leaving 12 bases between the germline ends. Germline V gene sequence: CDR1 MGHRA, CDR2 YSYEKL. DNA for the CDR3: TGCGCCAGCAGCCAAGGACCGGGGGTCGCCTACGAGCAGTACTTC. Its translation is CASSQGPGVAYEQYF.

This chain connects TRBV7-2 to TRBJ2-5, with a weak D call TRBD2 (5 bases). V was cut by 8 bases and J by 6 bases, with 19 bases left in between. The V gene's germline CDR1 is SGHTA and CDR2 FQGNSA. The CDR3 has 14 residues. CDR3 in amino acids: CASRTTSVEKTQYF. CDR3 DNA sequence: TGTGCCAGCCGAACTACTAGTGTGGAAAAGACCCAGTACTTC.

V gene TRBV4-1 combines with J gene TRBJ2-4, with a weak D call TRBD1 (6 bases). V lost 5 bases, J lost 11 bases, and 25 bases lay in between. CDR3 length equals 16 residues. Germline V gene lookup returns CDR1 MGHRA and CDR2 YSYEKL. In DNA, the CDR3 is TGCGCCAGCAGCAAACCGGGACAAGGAAAGGGCGATCTTCAGTACTTC. It yields the protein CASSKPGQGKGDLQYF.

The chain links TRBV5-1 to TRBJ1-1, with a tentative D call TRBD1 (5 bases). CDR3 length: 13 amino acids. The ends were cut back, 1 base at V and 12 bases at J, with 16 bases in the middle. Germline CDR1 is SGHRS and CDR2 is YFSETQ. CDR3 residues: CASSLSGQGMSFF. The CDR3, as DNA: TGCGCCAGCAGCTTGTCTGGGCAGGGTATGTCTTTCTTT.